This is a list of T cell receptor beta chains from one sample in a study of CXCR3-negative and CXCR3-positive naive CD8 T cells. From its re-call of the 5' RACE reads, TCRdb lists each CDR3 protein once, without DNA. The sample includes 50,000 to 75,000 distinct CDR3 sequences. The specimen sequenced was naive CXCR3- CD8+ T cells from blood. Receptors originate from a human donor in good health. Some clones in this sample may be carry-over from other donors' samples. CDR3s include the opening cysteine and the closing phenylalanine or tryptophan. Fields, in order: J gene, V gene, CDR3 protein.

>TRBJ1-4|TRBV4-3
CASSQDFGGSATNEKLFF
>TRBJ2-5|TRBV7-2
CASSLGWGARQETQYF
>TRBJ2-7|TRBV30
CAWSMTGSTGEQYF
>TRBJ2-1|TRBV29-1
CSVEKDGSSYNEQFF
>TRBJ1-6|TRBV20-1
CSAPTTGMDNSPLHF
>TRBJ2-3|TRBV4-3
CASSLRQGTDTQYF
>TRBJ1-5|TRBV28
CASSLGTGTGGYSNQPQHF
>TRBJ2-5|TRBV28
CASSSYDQREGRIEETQYF
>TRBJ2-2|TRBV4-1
CASSQQAGAQSGELFF
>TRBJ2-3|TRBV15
CATSRIVEGTQYF
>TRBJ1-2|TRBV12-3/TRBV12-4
CASSLVGLGFGYTF
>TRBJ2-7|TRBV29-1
CSVLTGQTYEQYF
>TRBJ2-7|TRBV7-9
CASSLDGLNYRGEQYF
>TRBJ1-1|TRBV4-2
CASSQLNTEAFF
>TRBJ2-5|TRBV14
CASSQDIPTSGDYQETQYF
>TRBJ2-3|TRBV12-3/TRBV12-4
CASSSLTLTSRSSTDTQYF
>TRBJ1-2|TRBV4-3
CASSQESGMNYGYTF
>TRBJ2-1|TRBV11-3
CASSPRLAGGETNEQFF
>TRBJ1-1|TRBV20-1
CSARDGYRVEAFF
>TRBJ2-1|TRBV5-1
CARSLYRGEQFF
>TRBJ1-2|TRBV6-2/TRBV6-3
CASSYVSYINYGYTF
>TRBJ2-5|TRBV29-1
CSVLAGDLETQYF
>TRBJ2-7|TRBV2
CASKERGGYEQYF
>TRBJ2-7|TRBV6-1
CASSLQQGSYEQYF
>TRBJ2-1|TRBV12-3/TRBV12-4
CASIKDILTSYNEQFF
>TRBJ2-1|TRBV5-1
CASSPPGGESSYNEQFF
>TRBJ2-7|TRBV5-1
CASSQRGSHEQYF
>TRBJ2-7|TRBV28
CASSLDSSYEQYF
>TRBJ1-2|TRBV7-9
CASSPSGQMNYGYTF
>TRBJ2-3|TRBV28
CATSIGTVIEDTQYF
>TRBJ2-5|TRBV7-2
CASSLVPGQPQETQYF
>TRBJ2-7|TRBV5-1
CASSLEPGTYEQYF
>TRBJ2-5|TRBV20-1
CSARGAAQETQYF
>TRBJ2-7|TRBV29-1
CSVRTGASYEQYF
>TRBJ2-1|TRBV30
CAWSEGGDYNEQFF
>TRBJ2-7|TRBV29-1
CSVVWGTGEQYF
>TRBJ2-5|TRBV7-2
CASSLDGGQETQYF
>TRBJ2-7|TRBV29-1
CSVRGTPSYEQYF
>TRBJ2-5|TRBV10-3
CAISGGEETQYF
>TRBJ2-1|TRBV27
CASMGTYNEQFF
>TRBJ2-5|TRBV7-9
CASSLVTGYQETQYF
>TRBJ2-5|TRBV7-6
CASSLGTGGETQYF
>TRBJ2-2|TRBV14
CASSPGVWQTNTGELFF
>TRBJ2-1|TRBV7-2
CASSRPGEYNEQFF
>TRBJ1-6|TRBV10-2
CASSESDREHSPLHF
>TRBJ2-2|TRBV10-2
CASRTPRTQNTGELFF
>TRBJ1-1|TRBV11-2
CASSFMEVNTEAFF
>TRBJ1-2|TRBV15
CATSRDPSMNFYGYTF
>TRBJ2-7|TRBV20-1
CSARDDLTGAYEQYF
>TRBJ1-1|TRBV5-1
CASSLDPNTEAFF
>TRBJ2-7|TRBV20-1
CSARQGFSYEQYF
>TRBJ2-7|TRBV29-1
CSVETGRGDSHEQYF
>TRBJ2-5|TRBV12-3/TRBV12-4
CASTEGLASETQYF